A selection of T cell receptor beta chains follows, all from one sample in a study of HIV-infected patients and healthy controls. TCRdb independently ran MiXCR on the 5' RACE reads; one entry per CDR3 protein. The sample contains fewer than 25,000 distinct CDR3 sequences, almost 9% of which appear only once. Input material: blood. The receptor source for this set is an adult in good health. Both conserved end residues are trimmed from each CDR3. The order of the fields is V gene, J gene, CDR3 length, CDR3 protein.

v_call: TRBV2
j_call: TRBJ2-3
cdr3_length: 10
cdr3_aa: ASSRITDTQY

v_call: TRBV4-1
j_call: TRBJ2-3
cdr3_length: 11
cdr3_aa: ASSQQGSDTQY

v_call: TRBV10-3
j_call: TRBJ2-7
cdr3_length: 10
cdr3_aa: AIAVGDYEQY

v_call: TRBV28
j_call: TRBJ2-6
cdr3_length: 16
cdr3_aa: ASSSPGQGATGANVLT

v_call: TRBV12-3/TRBV12-4
j_call: TRBJ2-1
cdr3_length: 10
cdr3_aa: ASSDDRDEQF

v_call: TRBV7-8
j_call: TRBJ2-3
cdr3_length: 14
cdr3_aa: ASSLGSRASTDTQY

v_call: TRBV2
j_call: TRBJ2-1
cdr3_length: 11
cdr3_aa: ASTDTAYNEQF

v_call: TRBV18
j_call: TRBJ1-1
cdr3_length: 12
cdr3_aa: ASSPRHMNTEAF

v_call: TRBV13
j_call: TRBJ2-1
cdr3_length: 16
cdr3_aa: ASSPPWTSGGARDEQF

v_call: TRBV24-1
j_call: TRBJ2-1
cdr3_length: 14
cdr3_aa: ATSDTTGPAVDEQF

v_call: TRBV6-6
j_call: TRBJ2-1
cdr3_length: 12
cdr3_aa: ASIPSGRGNEQF

v_call: TRBV20-1
j_call: TRBJ2-3
cdr3_length: 11
cdr3_aa: SATGQGTDTQY

v_call: TRBV20-1
j_call: TRBJ2-2
cdr3_length: 11
cdr3_aa: SQYHPVTGELF

v_call: TRBV2
j_call: TRBJ2-1
cdr3_length: 9
cdr3_aa: ASRGDNEQF

v_call: TRBV9
j_call: TRBJ2-3
cdr3_length: 13
cdr3_aa: ASSLISDLRDTQY

v_call: TRBV7-9
j_call: TRBJ2-3
cdr3_length: 11
cdr3_aa: ASSPRGPDTQY

v_call: TRBV29-1
j_call: TRBJ1-1
cdr3_length: 9
cdr3_aa: SVTGATEAF

v_call: TRBV20-1
j_call: TRBJ2-6
cdr3_length: 14
cdr3_aa: SASWTGMSGANVLT

v_call: TRBV7-2
j_call: TRBJ1-1
cdr3_length: 11
cdr3_aa: ASSSQPNTEAF

v_call: TRBV20-1
j_call: TRBJ1-1
cdr3_length: 9
cdr3_aa: SVGGYTEAF

v_call: TRBV28
j_call: TRBJ2-7
cdr3_length: 10
cdr3_aa: ASSHRIYEQY

v_call: TRBV29-1
j_call: TRBJ2-2
cdr3_length: 11
cdr3_aa: SVGQTNTGELF

v_call: TRBV27
j_call: TRBJ1-6
cdr3_length: 13
cdr3_aa: ASRVAPNWGSPLH

v_call: TRBV18
j_call: TRBJ2-3
cdr3_length: 13
cdr3_aa: ASSPSSGLTDTQY

v_call: TRBV12-3/TRBV12-4
j_call: TRBJ2-7
cdr3_length: 11
cdr3_aa: ASRNTGLYEQY

v_call: TRBV29-1
j_call: TRBJ2-7
cdr3_length: 11
cdr3_aa: SVEDLGGTEQY

v_call: TRBV5-6
j_call: TRBJ1-5
cdr3_length: 10
cdr3_aa: ASSLGDQPQH

v_call: TRBV7-9
j_call: TRBJ2-5
cdr3_length: 14
cdr3_aa: ASNLLGLGGQETQY

v_call: TRBV12-3/TRBV12-4
j_call: TRBJ1-2
cdr3_length: 11
cdr3_aa: ASSLDRGRGYT

v_call: TRBV29-1
j_call: TRBJ2-4
cdr3_length: 11
cdr3_aa: SVERTAGDIQY

v_call: TRBV3-1
j_call: TRBJ2-7
cdr3_length: 13
cdr3_aa: ASSQTGLAMGEQY

v_call: TRBV9
j_call: TRBJ2-1
cdr3_length: 13
cdr3_aa: ASSVFGLNWDEQF

v_call: TRBV7-9
j_call: TRBJ1-3
cdr3_length: 11
cdr3_aa: ASIPTSGNTIY

v_call: TRBV12-3/TRBV12-4
j_call: TRBJ2-3
cdr3_length: 10
cdr3_aa: ASSLFTDTQY

v_call: TRBV6-6
j_call: TRBJ1-5
cdr3_length: 13
cdr3_aa: ASSYGQGYDQPQH

v_call: TRBV27
j_call: TRBJ2-3
cdr3_length: 13
cdr3_aa: ASRPGQGPTDTQY

v_call: TRBV15
j_call: TRBJ2-1
cdr3_length: 11
cdr3_aa: ATSRGLHNEQF

v_call: TRBV7-6
j_call: TRBJ1-4
cdr3_length: 12
cdr3_aa: ASSLGGITEKLF

v_call: TRBV27
j_call: TRBJ2-6
cdr3_length: 15
cdr3_aa: ASSRQADPPGANVLT

v_call: TRBV2
j_call: TRBJ2-2
cdr3_length: 13
cdr3_aa: ASTNPGGYTGELF

v_call: TRBV6-2/TRBV6-3
j_call: TRBJ2-3
cdr3_length: 12
cdr3_aa: ASTHGLAADTQY